This T cell receptor (beta chain) was found in a study of OX40 agonist ivuxolimab in advanced cancers. A note on the overall study: Ivuxolimab was an agonistic, fully human IgG2 monoclonal antibody directed against OX40 (CD134), a costimulatory receptor. Intravenous ivuxolimab was administered to patients every 2 weeks at six dose levels: 0.01, 0.1, 0.3, 1.5, 3 and 10 mg/kg. Of the approximately 54 patients in dose escalation, about 20 had hepatocellular carcinoma, some 15 had melanoma, 9 had renal cell carcinoma and 9 had head and neck cancer. The dose-escalation cohort was about 83% male with a mean age of 60 years, ranging from roughly 23 to 90. Prior anti-PD-1, anti-PD-L1 or anti-CTLA-4 therapy was permitted, and about two fifths of dose-escalation patients had received checkpoint inhibitors. Three dose-escalation patients achieved partial responses, one with hepatocellular carcinoma and two with cutaneous melanoma. Peripheral TCRbeta sequencing was intended to test whether TCR sequence diversity was altered and clonal T-cell expansion was caused by ivuxolimab. The monotherapy dose-escalation portion (N of about 50 patients) of the phase I ivuxolimab trial is reported in the paper.

Patients with autoimmune disease history or receiving systemic immunosuppression were excluded from the trial. In every dose cohort, peripheral blood was drawn for TCR sequencing at baseline, cycle 4 day 1, and cycle 7 day 1. Samples were obtained from an open-label, multicenter, first-in-human phase I dose-escalation trial of ivuxolimab. Adults with locally advanced or metastatic melanoma, renal cell, hepatocellular, or head and neck squamous cell carcinoma were enrolled in the trial. Before TCR sequencing, CD4+ T cells and CD8+ T cells from peripheral blood were sorted into separate populations. The study at large found these results: Antigen specificity was not determined for the clonally expanded peripheral T cells. After ivuxolimab, expanded clones were on average more numerous among CD8+ T cells than among CD4+ T cells. Low levels of normalized T-cell clonal expansion were also seen in some nonresponding patients. In the 0.1-3.0 mg/kg groups, partial responders were among the patients with the lowest normalized peripheral clonal expansion, particularly in CD8+ T cells. At doses of 0.1 to 3.0 mg/kg, clonal expansion of both CD4+ and CD8+ T cells in blood was seen between baseline and week 6.

As to this clone: It lacks a known antigen. Base qualities are not recorded, but no much larger clone differs from it by a single base. This specimen includes other DNA sequences encoding the same CDR3.

Genomic DNA was extracted from sorted cells for sequencing of the TCRbeta CDR3 region. The immunoSEQ Assay was used for sequencing of TCRbeta CDR3 regions. TCRdb took this table from immuneACCESS and kept in-frame rearrangements with V and J called. Such tables lack part of the clones; where checked against another copy, unresolved V genes explain under half of the gap, and the rest is unexplained. The sample table records 55,000 to 65,000 clones; 87% of these occur just once. The ten largest clones add up to 0.3% to 0.45% of the sample. The CDR3 spans 13 residues, from the cysteine through the phenylalanine. Only the CDR3 region is kept as DNA, spanning 39 bases read in frame from base 1. V and J are truncated by 2 bases and 3 bases respectively, leaving an intervening sequence of 7 bases. The germline V gene encodes CDR1 KGHSH and CDR2 LQKENI.

The sequences come from CD4+ or CD8+ T cells sorted from blood, collected in a trial of the OX40 agonist ivuxolimab. The sequence came from an adult with an advanced solid tumor such as melanoma, head and neck, liver or kidney cancer. The V gene is TRBV18 and the J gene is TRBJ2-5; 6 matching bases give a weak D call of TRBD1. The nucleotides are TGTGCCAGCTCACCAAGGACAGAAGAGACCCAGTACTTC. The encoded protein is CASSPRTEETQYF.